One sample yielded the 22 T cell receptor beta chains listed below, sequenced in a study of T cells in Graves' hyperthyroidism and ophthalmopathy. Template material for amplifying TCR beta CDR3 regions consisted of RNA transcripts. Carried out on the TCR CDR3, a first-round RT-PCR used the HTBI primer set. MiXCR, applied by TCRdb to the multiplex PCR reads, yields one record per CDR3 protein. The sample lists approximately 500,000 distinct CDR3 sequences, about 43% occurring once. Sequences were obtained from peripheral blood or thyroid tissue (not recorded which). The receptors come from a woman in her late teens or twenties with Graves' hyperthyroidism.

The chain has TRBV7-9 and TRBJ1-2, with 7 bases aligning to TRBD1. Losses at the gene ends were 5 bases for V and 2 bases for J; bases not matched to a gene: 11. Germline V lookup: CDR1 SEHNR, CDR2 FQNEAQ (reference sequence). CDR3 length equals 16 residues. The CDR3 DNA is TGTGCCAGCAGCCTTAAACAGGGGAGGGAAAACTATGGCTACACCTTC. Protein product: CASSLKQGRENYGYTF.

This sequence joins TRBV11-2 and TRBJ2-5; D perhaps matches TRBD2 (5 bases). CDR1 and CDR2 from the germline V gene are SGHAT and FQNNGV. The ends were cut back, 1 base at V and 5 bases at J, with 11 bases in the middle. The CDR3 is made up of 14 amino acids. The CDR3 nucleotides are TGTGCCAGCAGCTTAGGAATAGCGTCCGAGACCCAGTACTTC. It translates to CASSLGIASETQYF. Full variable domain (remainder filled in from reference TRBV11-2 and TRBJ2-5): EAGVAQSPRYKIIEKRQSVAFWCNPISGHATLYWYQQILGQGPKLLIQFQNNGVVDDSQLPKDRFSAERLKGVDSTLKIQPAKLEDSAVYLCASSLGIASETQYFGPGTRLLVL.

The table lists this clonotype with many counts. The rearrangement links TRBV2 to TRBJ1-4; D is uncertain. CDR3 size: 13 residues. Trimming removed 4 bases at V and 4 bases at J, with 7 bases between. Germline V lookup: CDR1 SNHLY, CDR2 FYNNEI. The chain's CDR3 is CASSVQLNEKLFF. For the CDR3, the DNA is TGTGCCAGCAGTGTCCAGCTTAATGAAAAACTGTTTTTT.

This clonotype was found many times. CDR3 residues: CSARTGDFNTEAFF. CDR3 nucleotide sequence: TGCAGCGCCAGGACAGGAGACTTTAACACTGAAGCTTTCTTT. The rearrangement links TRBV29-1 to TRBJ1-1; 7 bases match TRBD1. The length of the CDR3 is 14 residues. V trimming: 7 bases; J trimming: 2 bases; junction bases outside the gene matches: 10. Germline values: CDR1 SQVTM, CDR2 ANQGSEA.

The rearrangement joins TRBV12-3 or TRBV12-4 to TRBJ2-2; 10 bases line up with TRBD2. The CDR3 totals 16 residues. V trimming: 6 bases; J trimming: 4 bases; junction bases outside the gene matches: 8. The CDR3 protein is CASRDRTSGITGELFF. The CDR3 DNA follows: TGTGCCAGCAGGGACAGGACTAGCGGTATCACCGGGGAGCTGTTTTTT.

This clonotype was observed at least ten times. This chain links TRBV20-1 with TRBJ1-1, with D possibly matching TRBD1 (5 bases). This CDR3 has 13 amino acids. Germline lookup yields CDR1 DFQATT and CDR2 SNEGSKA (reference sequence). Trimming removed 7 bases at V and 6 bases at J, with 18 bases between. CDR3 in amino acids: CSGSLGVSSEAFF. The DNA for the CDR3 is TGCAGTGGGAGTCTGGGGGTATCCTCTGAAGCTTTCTTT.

The chain employs TRBV29-1 and TRBJ2-7; 9 nucleotides align to TRBD1. Germline lookup yields CDR1 SQVTM and CDR2 ANQGSEA. V was clipped by 8 bases and J by 1 base; unmatched bases: 9. This CDR3 has 14 amino acids. The CDR3 coding sequence is TGCAGCTCGTACCTGGACAGGGGTTCCTACGAGCAGTACTTC. It codes for CSSYLDRGSYEQYF.

Many counts were recorded for this clonotype. The genes are TRBV7-9 and TRBJ2-5; no clear D. Germline V gene sequence: CDR1 SEHNR, CDR2 FQNEAQ (reference sequence). The CDR3 is 15 amino acids. Between the trimmed V and J ends, which lost 5 bases and 1 base, there was a span of 14 bases. The CDR3 bases are TGTGCCAGCAGCCCTCCCCTCCAATTCCAAGAGACCCAGTACTTC. Translated, it gives CASSPPLQFQETQYF. The full variable domain, in which reference TRBV7-9 and TRBJ2-5 provide the parts outside the CDR3, is DTGVSQNPRHKITKRGQNVTFRCDPISEHNRLYWYRQTLGQGPEFLTYFQNEAQLEKSRLLSDRFSAERPKGSFSTLEIQRTEQGDSAMYLCASSPPLQFQETQYFGPGTRLLVL.

This clonotype was recorded at least ten times. This chain links TRBV4-2 with TRBJ2-2, with 11 bases lining up with TRBD2. This CDR3 spans 17 amino acids. Losses at the gene ends were 1 base for V and 4 bases for J; bases not matched to a gene: 5. Looked up from germline, CDR1 is LGHNA and CDR2 is YNFKEQ. The CDR3 here is CASSQVAGGPSTGELFF. The CDR3 DNA reads TGTGCCAGCAGCCAAGTAGCGGGAGGGCCCAGCACCGGGGAGCTGTTTTTT.

CDR3 DNA sequence: TGCAGTGCTACTAGCGGGAGGTACAATGAGCAGTTCTTC. This gives the protein CSATSGRYNEQFF. The chain combines TRBV20-1 with TRBJ2-1, with 11 bases fitting TRBD2. V shed 4 bases and J 4 bases; nucleotides not matched to a gene: 0. CDR1 and CDR2 (germline): DFQATT, SNEGSKA (reference sequence). CDR3 length equals 13 residues.

Remarks on this clonotype: Relative to the germline gene, one junction end is altered; a read error may explain this. The chain combines TRBV11-3 with TRBJ2-3; TRBD2 matches at 7 bases. This CDR3 has 16 residues. Germline CDR1 SGHNT, CDR2 YENEEA. The CDR3 loop is CASSLVRESLTDAQYF. The CDR3 coding sequence is TGTGCCAGCAGCTTAGTGCGGGAGTCGCTGACAGATGCGCAGTATTTT.

This clonotype was seen ten or more times. The gene calls are TRBV5-5 and TRBJ1-3; 10 bases align to TRBD1. The V and J ends lost 4 bases and 6 bases, in that order; junction bases with no gene match: 10. The V gene's germline CDR1 is SGHKS and CDR2 YYEKEE (reference sequence). The CDR3 contains 16 residues. The CDR3: CASSPNPGQGLNTIYF. CDR3 in DNA: TGTGCCAGCAGCCCTAATCCGGGACAGGGGTTAAACACCATATATTTT. Complete variable domain (other parts from reference TRBV5-5 and TRBJ1-3): DAGVTQSPTHLIKTRGQQVTLRCSPISGHKSVSWYQQVLGQGPQFIFQYYEKEERGRGNFPDRFSARQFPNYSSELNVNALLLGDSALYLCASSPNPGQGLNTIYFGEGSWLTVV.

This clonotype was seen ten or more times. The V and J genes are TRBV7-2 and TRBJ2-7; 10 bases are shared with TRBD1. The germline V gene encodes CDR1 SGHTA and CDR2 FQGNSA. The CDR3 extends over 15 amino acids. V lost 5 bases to trimming and J lost 2 bases; unmatched junction nucleotides: 6. The CDR3 DNA follows: TGTGCCAGCAGCCCCCGGGACAGGGGCACCTACGAGCAGTACTTC. It encodes CASSPRDRGTYEQYF.

This clonotype was counted many times. The chain is built from TRBV7-3 and TRBJ2-7, with D perhaps TRBD1 or TRBD2 (5 bases each). The CDR3 is 16 amino acids. V gave up 5 bases and J gave up 4 bases, with 21 bases separating them. Germline loops: CDR1 SGHTA, CDR2 FQGTGA. The CDR3: CASSISAGATGYEQYF. The CDR3 nucleotides read TGTGCCAGCAGCATCTCCGCCGGGGCAACCGGATACGAGCAGTACTTC.

Only one count was recorded for this clonotype. The chain combines TRBV5-1 with TRBJ2-1; a possible D gene is TRBD1 (6 bases). The germline V and J ends were trimmed by 0 bases and 4 bases, with 11 bases remaining between them. The germline V gene has CDR1 SGHRS and CDR2 YFSETQ. The CDR3 covers 15 residues. Here the CDR3 reads CASSLAGTPYNEQFF. The CDR3 DNA reads TGCGCCAGCAGCTTGGCCGGGACACCGTACAATGAGCAGTTCTTC.

V is TRBV29-1 and J is TRBJ2-7, with D possibly being TRBD2 (7 bases). V was shortened by 8 bases and J by 6 bases, with 26 bases between the two germline ends. The germline V gene has CDR1 SQVTM and CDR2 ANQGSEA. This CDR3 has 15 amino acids. The CDR3 bases are TGCAGCTTAGTCGTTTCCGGGACTACAGGGCCCGAGCAGTACTTC. Translation gives CSLVVSGTTGPEQYF.

In its sample, this clonotype was seen many times. The CDR3: CASGLYSGSYEQYF. CDR3 nucleotides: TGTGCTAGTGGTTTGTACTCGGGTTCCTACGAGCAGTACTTC. The V and J genes are TRBV12-5 and TRBJ2-7; D remains ambiguous. Germline CDR1 reads LGHNT; CDR2 reads FRNRAP. Trimming removed 2 bases from V and 1 base from J, with 9 bases in between. The CDR3 covers 14 residues.

In its sample, this clonotype was seen many times. This chain connects TRBV5-6 to TRBJ1-2, with a weak D call TRBD1 (6 bases). The ends were cut back, 0 bases at V and 3 bases at J, with 9 bases in the middle. Germline V gives CDR1 SGHDT, CDR2 YYEEEE. The CDR3 length is 14 residues. The CDR3 sequence is CASSLEQGYYGYTF. The DNA of the CDR3 is TGTGCCAGCAGCTTGGAGCAGGGGTACTATGGCTACACCTTC.

The chain uses TRBV19 and TRBJ2-6; possibly TRBD1 for D (6 bases). V gave up 4 bases and J gave up 1 base, with 11 bases separating them. The CDR3 covers 16 residues. Per the germline V gene, CDR1 is LNHDA and CDR2 is SQIVND (reference sequence). This CDR3 is CASSSYRASGANVLTF. The CDR3 region has the DNA TGTGCCAGTAGTAGCTACAGGGCTTCTGGGGCCAACGTCCTGACTTTC.

On this clonotype: One end of the junction does not line up with germline, which may come from a read error. The rearrangement uses TRBV4-2 and TRBJ1-1, with 10 bases identical to TRBD1. CDR1 and CDR2 (germline): LGHNA, YNFKEQ. The CDR3 contains 14 residues. The CDR3 sequence is CASSWTGTGADAFF. CDR3 nucleotides: TGTGCCAGCAGTTGGACCGGGACAGGGGCTGACGCTTTCTTT.

This clonotype was found a few times. V and J are TRBV18 and TRBJ1-1; D is possibly TRBD1 (6 bases). Per the germline V gene, CDR1 is KGHSH and CDR2 is LQKENI. The germline V and J ends were trimmed by 1 base and 4 bases, with 13 bases remaining between them. The length of the CDR3 is 15 residues. The CDR3: CASSPQARGRTEAFF. The CDR3 nucleotides are TGTGCCAGCTCACCACAGGCCAGGGGACGCACTGAAGCTTTCTTT.

This sequence joins TRBV12-3 or TRBV12-4 and TRBJ2-6, with D possibly being TRBD2 (6 bases). Trimming shortened V by 4 bases and J by 2 bases, and 12 bases separated the two germline ends. CDR3 length: 16 amino acids. The CDR3 nucleotides are TGTGCCAGCAGTTGGGGCGGGGCAACTGGGGCCAACGTCCTGACTTTC. This translates into CASSWGGATGANVLTF.